This T cell receptor (beta chain) was obtained from a study of blood T cells in healthy people across ages (dated by TCRdb to the mid-2010s). Broadly, across the study: In model experiments, roughly one uniquely barcoded TCR beta cDNA molecule per two T cells was captured by template switching. Two additional independent replicas of 1 million unique cDNA reads from the same blood draw were analyzed for two donors (one aged 18 to 30 and one aged 80 or older). Age-related changes in TCR beta repertoire diversity were measured in the study by deep sequencing normalized with unique cDNA molecular identifiers. To avoid experimental bias, donors of different ages were spread randomly across the sequencing lanes. The donors were divided into four age groups: young (average approximately 16 years), middle-aged (around 41), aged (about 60) and long-lived (about 79). Summary of the overall study and its limitations: Because profiling used bulk unsorted PBMCs, naive and antigen-experienced compartments could not be compared conclusively. As age increased, observed TCR beta diversity per million T cells dropped in a roughly linear way, and a significant reduction was already evident by age 40. Donor CMV infection status was unknown, potentially confounding age-related changes in expanded clonotypes. The percentage of naive T cells measured by flow cytometry correlated strongly with observed TCR beta diversity. The long-lived group showed more naive CD4+ T cells, fewer expanded clones and increased TCR diversity than the aged group, suggesting age selection. Estimates of total diversity based on one million sequenced T cells were considered lower bounds and underestimates.

The donors were some 39 Caucasian individuals from Russia, aged roughly 6 to 100 years, who were systemically healthy. Each donor gave around 9.8 milliliters of peripheral blood, collected into EDTA-treated Vacutainer tubes. PBMCs were isolated by Ficoll-Paque density-gradient centrifugation, with at least 6 million obtained per sample. Total RNA, at least 6 micrograms per sample, was extracted from PBMCs with Trizol reagent. Naive CD45RAhigh/CD27high T cell percentages were measured by flow cytometry on a PBMC aliquot from every donor. Remarks on this clonotype: Its antigen specificity is not known. Per-nucleotide qualities are absent, and no much larger clonotype sits a single base away.

The germline V gene specifies WSHSY as CDR1 and SAAADI as CDR2. Reading from cysteine to phenylalanine, the CDR3 counts 14 amino acids. Only the CDR3 region is kept as DNA, spanning 42 bases read in frame from base 1. Cut back by 0 bases and 0 bases, the V and J ends lie 3 bases apart. The library was generated by 5' RACE. The run used an Illumina HiSeq 2500. A second PCR of roughly 7 to 12 cycles was performed with a sample-barcoded 5' primer and a J-beta primer mix. Each TCR beta cDNA molecule received a unique molecular identifier from a template-switch 5' adaptor carrying 12 random nucleotides. At least 2.5 million CDR3-containing paired-end reads were obtained from each sample. All of the RNA was converted into first-strand cDNA using the Mint cDNA synthesis kit, with a TRBC-specific oligonucleotide serving as the primer. Following uracil-DNA glycosylase treatment, all cDNA underwent a first 18-cycle PCR with the universal primers M1SS and BC2_uni_R. Per the original workflow: Normalization of each sample was performed by random selection of 1 million high-quality reads, each carrying a distinct molecular identifier. Reads sharing molecular identifiers were discarded rather than binned into consensus sequences. MiTCR, set to a Q25 quality threshold and the strictest error-elimination algorithm, was used for CDR3 identification, clonotype clustering and error correction. A nonparametric unseen species model with Euler transformation was used to estimate lower-bound total TCR beta diversity. TCRdb's own reprocessing of the public reads used fastp at Q25 and MiXCR and kept productive beta chains. Every distinct CDR3 protein forms one entry, paired with its most common genes and DNA. V and J calls and clone size were set by TCRdb, not the authors. Counted in this sample were 1.4 million to 1.5 million distinct CDR3 sequences; 42% of them appeared once. The ten largest clonotypes hold under 8% of the sample.

The sequenced material came from blood. The rearranged segments are TRBV10-2 and TRBJ2-4, with the D segment identity uncertain. The source of this sequence is a woman between 18 and 29 years old in good health. Here the CDR3 is given as CASSESVAKNIQYF. The sequenced DNA: TGCGCCAGCAGTGAGTCGGTAGCCAAAAACATTCAGTACTTC.